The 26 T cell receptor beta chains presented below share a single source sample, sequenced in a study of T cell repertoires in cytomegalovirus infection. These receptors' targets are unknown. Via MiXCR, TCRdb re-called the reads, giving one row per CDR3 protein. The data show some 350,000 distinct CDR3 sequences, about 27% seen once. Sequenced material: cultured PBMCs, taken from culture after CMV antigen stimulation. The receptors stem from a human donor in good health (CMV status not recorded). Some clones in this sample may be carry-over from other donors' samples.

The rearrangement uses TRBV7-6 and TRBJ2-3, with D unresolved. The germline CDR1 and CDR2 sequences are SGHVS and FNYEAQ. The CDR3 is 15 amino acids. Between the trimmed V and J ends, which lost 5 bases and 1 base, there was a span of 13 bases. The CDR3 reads CASSPVVSGTDTQYF. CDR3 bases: TGTGCCAGCAGCCCGGTGGTTTCTGGCACAGATACGCAGTATTTT.

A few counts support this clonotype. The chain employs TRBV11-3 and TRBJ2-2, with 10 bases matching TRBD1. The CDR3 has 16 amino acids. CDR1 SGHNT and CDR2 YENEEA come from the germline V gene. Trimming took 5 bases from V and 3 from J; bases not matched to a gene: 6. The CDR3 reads CASSPRQGAHTGELFF. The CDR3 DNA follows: TGTGCCAGCAGCCCGCGACAGGGGGCCCACACCGGGGAGCTGTTTTTT.

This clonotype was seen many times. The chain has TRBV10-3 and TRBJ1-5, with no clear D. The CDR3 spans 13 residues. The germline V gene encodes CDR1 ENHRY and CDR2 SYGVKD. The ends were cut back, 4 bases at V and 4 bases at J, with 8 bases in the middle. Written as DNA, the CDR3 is TGTGCCATCAGTGGAGAAGGAAATCAGCCCCAGCATTTT. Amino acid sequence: CAISGEGNQPQHF.

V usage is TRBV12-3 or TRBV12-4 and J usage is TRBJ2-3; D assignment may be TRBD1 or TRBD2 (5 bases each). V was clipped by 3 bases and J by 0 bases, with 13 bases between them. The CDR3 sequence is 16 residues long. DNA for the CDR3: TGTGCCAGCAGTTTCATCCGGGACGGCAGCACAGATACGCAGTATTTT. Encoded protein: CASSFIRDGSTDTQYF.

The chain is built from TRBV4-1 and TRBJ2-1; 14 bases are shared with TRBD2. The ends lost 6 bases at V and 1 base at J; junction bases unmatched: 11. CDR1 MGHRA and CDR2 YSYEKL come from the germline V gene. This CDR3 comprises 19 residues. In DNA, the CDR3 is TGCGCCAGCAGTACCCTGGGACTAGCGGGAGAGAGATCCTACAATGAGCAGTTCTTC. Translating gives CASSTLGLAGERSYNEQFF.

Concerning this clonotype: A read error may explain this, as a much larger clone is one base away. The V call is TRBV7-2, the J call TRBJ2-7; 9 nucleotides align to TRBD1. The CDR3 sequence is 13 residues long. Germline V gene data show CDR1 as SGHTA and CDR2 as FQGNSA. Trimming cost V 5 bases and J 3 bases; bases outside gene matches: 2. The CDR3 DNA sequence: TGTGCCAGCAGCGCGGACAGGGGCTACGAGCAGTACTTC. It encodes CASSADRGYEQYF.

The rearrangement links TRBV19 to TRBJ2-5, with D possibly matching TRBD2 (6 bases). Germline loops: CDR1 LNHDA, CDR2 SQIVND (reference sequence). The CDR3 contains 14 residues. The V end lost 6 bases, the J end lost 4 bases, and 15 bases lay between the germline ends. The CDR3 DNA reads TGTGCCAGTAGCCCCGGGCTCGGGAGAGAGACCCAGTACTTC. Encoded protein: CASSPGLGRETQYF.

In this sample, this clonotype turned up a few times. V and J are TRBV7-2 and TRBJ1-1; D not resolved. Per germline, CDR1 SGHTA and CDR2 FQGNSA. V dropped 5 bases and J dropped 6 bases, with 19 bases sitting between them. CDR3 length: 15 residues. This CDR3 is CASSLSSSIGAEAFF. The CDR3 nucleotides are TGTGCCAGCAGCCTTAGCAGCTCGATCGGAGCTGAAGCTTTCTTT.

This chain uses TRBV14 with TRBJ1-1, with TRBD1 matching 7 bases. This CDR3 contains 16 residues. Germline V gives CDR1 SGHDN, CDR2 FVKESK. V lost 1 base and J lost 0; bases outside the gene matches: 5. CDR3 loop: CASSQGWDRLNTEAFF. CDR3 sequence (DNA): TGTGCCAGCAGCCAAGGATGGGACAGATTGAACACTGAAGCTTTCTTT.

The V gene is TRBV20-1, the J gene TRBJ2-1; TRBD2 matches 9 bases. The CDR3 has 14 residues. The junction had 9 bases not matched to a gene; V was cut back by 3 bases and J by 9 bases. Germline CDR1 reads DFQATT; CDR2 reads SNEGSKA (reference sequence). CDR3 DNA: TGCAGTGCTAGCCGGACTAGCGAGAGCACTGAGCAGTTCTTC. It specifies CSASRTSESTEQFF.

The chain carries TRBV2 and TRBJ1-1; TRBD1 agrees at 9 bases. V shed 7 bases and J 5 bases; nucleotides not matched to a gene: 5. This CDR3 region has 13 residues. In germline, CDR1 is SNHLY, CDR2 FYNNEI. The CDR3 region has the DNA TGTGCCAGCAATTCACAGGGGGCTACTGAAGCTTTCTTT. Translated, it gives CASNSQGATEAFF. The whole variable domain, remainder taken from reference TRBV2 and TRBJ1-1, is EPEVTQTPSHQVTQMGQEVILRCVPISNHLYFYWYRQILGQKVEFLVSFYNNEISEKSEIFDDQFSVERPDGSNFTLKIRSTKLEDSAMYFCASNSQGATEAFFGQGTRLTVV.

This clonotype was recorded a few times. Here the CDR3 reads CASSRARGDGYTF. The DNA of the CDR3 is TGTGCCAGCAGCAGGGCCCGAGGGGATGGCTACACCTTC. The chain joins TRBV7-3 to TRBJ1-2; possibly TRBD1 for D (5 bases). Trimming shortened V by 5 bases and J by 6 bases, and 13 bases separated the two germline ends. CDR1 and CDR2 from the germline V gene are SGHTA and FQGTGA. The CDR3 spans 13 residues.

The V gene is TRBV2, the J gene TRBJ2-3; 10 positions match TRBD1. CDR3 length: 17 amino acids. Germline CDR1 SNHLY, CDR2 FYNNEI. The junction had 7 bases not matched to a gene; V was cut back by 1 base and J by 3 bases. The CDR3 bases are TGTGCCAGCAGTGAAGTAGTACCGGGACAGGGGACAGATACGCAGTATTTT. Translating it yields CASSEVVPGQGTDTQYF. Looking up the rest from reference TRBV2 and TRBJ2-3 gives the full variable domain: EPEVTQTPSHQVTQMGQEVILRCVPISNHLYFYWYRQILGQKVEFLVSFYNNEISEKSEIFDDQFSVERPDGSNFTLKIRSTKLEDSAMYFCASSEVVPGQGTDTQYFGPGTRLTVL.

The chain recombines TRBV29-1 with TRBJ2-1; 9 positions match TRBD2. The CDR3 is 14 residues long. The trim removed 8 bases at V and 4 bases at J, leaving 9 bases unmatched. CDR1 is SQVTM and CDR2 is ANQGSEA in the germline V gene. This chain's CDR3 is CSISLAGTYNEQFF. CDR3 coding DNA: TGCAGCATCTCTCTAGCGGGAACGTACAATGAGCAGTTCTTC.

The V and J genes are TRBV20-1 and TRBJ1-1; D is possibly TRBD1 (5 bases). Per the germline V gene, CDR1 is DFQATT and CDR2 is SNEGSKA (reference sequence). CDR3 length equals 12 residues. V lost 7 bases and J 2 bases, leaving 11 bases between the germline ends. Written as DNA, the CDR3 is TGCAGTGTTATTCAGGGTAACACTGAAGCTTTCTTT. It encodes CSVIQGNTEAFF.

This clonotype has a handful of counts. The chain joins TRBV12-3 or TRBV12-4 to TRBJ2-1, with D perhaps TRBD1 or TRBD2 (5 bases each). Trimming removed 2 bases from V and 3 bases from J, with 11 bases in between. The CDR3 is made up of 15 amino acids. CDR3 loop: CASSLRDGVYNEQFF. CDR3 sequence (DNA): TGTGCCAGCAGTTTACGGGACGGCGTCTACAATGAGCAGTTCTTC.

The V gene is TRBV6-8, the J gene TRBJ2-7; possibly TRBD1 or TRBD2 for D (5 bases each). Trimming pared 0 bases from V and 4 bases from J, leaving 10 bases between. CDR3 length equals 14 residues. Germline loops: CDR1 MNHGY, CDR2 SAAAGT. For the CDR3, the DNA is TGTGCCAGCAGTTACTCGAGAGGGGCGTACGAGCAGTACTTC. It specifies CASSYSRGAYEQYF.

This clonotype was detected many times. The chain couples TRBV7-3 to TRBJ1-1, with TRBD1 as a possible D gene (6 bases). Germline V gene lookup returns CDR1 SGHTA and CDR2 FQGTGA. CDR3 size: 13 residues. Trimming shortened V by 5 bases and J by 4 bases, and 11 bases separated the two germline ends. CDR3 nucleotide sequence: TGTGCCAGCAGCCCAGGGGATGGCACTGAAGCTTTCTTT. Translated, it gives CASSPGDGTEAFF.

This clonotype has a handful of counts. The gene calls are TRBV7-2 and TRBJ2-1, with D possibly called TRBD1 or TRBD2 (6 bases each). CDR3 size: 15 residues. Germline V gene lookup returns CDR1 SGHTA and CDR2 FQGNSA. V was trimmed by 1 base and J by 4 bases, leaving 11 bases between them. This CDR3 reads CASSLEGDLYNEQFF. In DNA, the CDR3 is TGTGCCAGCAGCTTAGAGGGGGACTTGTACAATGAGCAGTTCTTC.

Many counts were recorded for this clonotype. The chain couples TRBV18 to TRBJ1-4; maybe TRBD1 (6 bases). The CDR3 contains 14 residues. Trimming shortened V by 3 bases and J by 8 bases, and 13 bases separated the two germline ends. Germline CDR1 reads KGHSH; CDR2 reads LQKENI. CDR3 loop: CASSPRQGNEKLFF. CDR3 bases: TGTGCCAGCTCACCTCGGCAGGGGAACGAAAAACTGTTTTTT.

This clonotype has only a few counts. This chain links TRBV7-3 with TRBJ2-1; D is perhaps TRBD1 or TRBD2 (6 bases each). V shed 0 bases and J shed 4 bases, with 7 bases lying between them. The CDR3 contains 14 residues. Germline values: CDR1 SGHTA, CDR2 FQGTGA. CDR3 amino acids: CASSLTGGYNEQFF. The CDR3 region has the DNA TGTGCCAGCAGCTTAACAGGGGGGTACAATGAGCAGTTCTTC.

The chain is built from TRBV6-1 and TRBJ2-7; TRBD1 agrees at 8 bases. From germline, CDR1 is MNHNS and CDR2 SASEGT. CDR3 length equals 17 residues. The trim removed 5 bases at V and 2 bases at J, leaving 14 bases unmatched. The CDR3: CASSLLPPGQVTYEQYF. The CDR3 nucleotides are TGTGCCAGCAGTTTACTTCCTCCGGGACAGGTAACCTACGAGCAGTACTTC.

The CDR3 loop is CASGLVTSGSPSSYNEQFF. The CDR3 DNA reads TGTGCTAGTGGTTTGGTAACTAGCGGGAGCCCCAGCTCCTACAATGAGCAGTTCTTC. The chain employs TRBV12-5 and TRBJ2-1; 11 bases agree with TRBD2. Looked up from germline, CDR1 is LGHNT and CDR2 is FRNRAP. CDR3 size: 19 residues. After removal of 0 bases from V and 0 bases from J, the junction contained 7 bases not matched to a gene.

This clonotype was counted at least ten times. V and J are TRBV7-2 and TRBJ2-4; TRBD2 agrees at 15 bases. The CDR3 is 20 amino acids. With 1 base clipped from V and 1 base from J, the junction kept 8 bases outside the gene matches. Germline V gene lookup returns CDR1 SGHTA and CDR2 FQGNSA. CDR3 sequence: CASSLVGLAGGPGAKNIQYF. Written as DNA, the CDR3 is TGTGCCAGCAGCTTAGTTGGACTAGCGGGAGGGCCCGGGGCCAAAAACATTCAGTACTTC.

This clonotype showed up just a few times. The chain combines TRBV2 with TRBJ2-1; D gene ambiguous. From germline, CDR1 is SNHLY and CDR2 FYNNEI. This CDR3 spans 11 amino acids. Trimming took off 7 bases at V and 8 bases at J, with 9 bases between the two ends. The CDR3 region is CASNKGDEQFF. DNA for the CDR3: TGTGCCAGCAATAAAGGAGATGAGCAGTTCTTC. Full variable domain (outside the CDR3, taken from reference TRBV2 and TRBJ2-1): EPEVTQTPSHQVTQMGQEVILRCVPISNHLYFYWYRQILGQKVEFLVSFYNNEISEKSEIFDDQFSVERPDGSNFTLKIRSTKLEDSAMYFCASNKGDEQFFGPGTRLTVL.

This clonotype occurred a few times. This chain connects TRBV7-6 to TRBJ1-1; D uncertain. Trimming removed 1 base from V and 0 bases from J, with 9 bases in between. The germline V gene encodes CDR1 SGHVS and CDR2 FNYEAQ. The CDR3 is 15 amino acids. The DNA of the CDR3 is TGTGCCAGCAGCTTAGGGCGGGGAGTGAACACTGAAGCTTTCTTT. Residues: CASSLGRGVNTEAFF.